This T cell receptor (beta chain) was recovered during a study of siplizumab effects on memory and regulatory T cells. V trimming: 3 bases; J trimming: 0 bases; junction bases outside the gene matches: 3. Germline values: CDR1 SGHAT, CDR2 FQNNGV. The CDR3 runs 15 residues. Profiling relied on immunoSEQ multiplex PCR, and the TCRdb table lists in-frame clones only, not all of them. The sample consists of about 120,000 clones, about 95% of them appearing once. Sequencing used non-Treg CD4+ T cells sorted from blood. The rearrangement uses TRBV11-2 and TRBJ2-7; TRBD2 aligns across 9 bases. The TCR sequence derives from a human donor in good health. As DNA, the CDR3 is TGTGCCAGCAGCTTCGAGCGGGGGGCCTCCTACGAGCAGTACTTC. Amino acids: CASSFERGASYEQYF.